The 22 T cell receptor beta chains below all came from one sample that was sequenced in a study of spatial heterogeneity in lung cancer (dated by TCRdb to the late 2010s). Library preparation was by 5' RACE. The sample was run on a NextSeq 500. The public sequencing data were trimmed at Q25 with fastp and processed into clonotypes with MiXCR by TCRdb, which kept only in-frame beta chains. Each entry merges the rows of one CDR3 protein and shows their most common DNA and genes. The sample has tens of thousands of distinct CDR3 sequences on record, roughly 13% of them singletons. The top ten hold approximately 4.2% of the sample. This sample's time point label indicates: sample taken at primary tumor resection. TCR sequencing used whole RNA extracted from tumor and nontumor lung tissue, or from cryopreserved PBMC samples, without cell sorting. This specimen consisted of PBMCs, obtained at surgery. The source of these receptors is a male donor with early-stage non-small cell lung cancer.

This clonotype was counted at least ten times. The rearrangement joins TRBV5-1 to TRBJ2-1; D is ambiguous. V lost 0 bases, J lost 6 bases, and 7 bases lay in between. The CDR3 length is 13 residues. Germline CDR1 SGHRS, CDR2 YFSETQ. The CDR3: CASSLAASNEQFF. The CDR3 coding sequence is TGCGCCAGCAGCTTGGCGGCTAGCAATGAGCAGTTCTTC.

This clonotype was detected a few times. The genes are TRBV2 and TRBJ2-3, with no clear D. This CDR3 is 14 amino acids long. From germline, CDR1 is SNHLY and CDR2 FYNNEI. Trimming took 3 bases from V and 2 from J, leaving 9 bases between them. The CDR3 nucleotides are TGTGCCAGCAGTGACAGGCGGACCACAGATACGCAGTATTTT. Its protein is CASSDRRTTDTQYF. Filled out from reference TRBV2 and TRBJ2-3, the complete variable domain reads EPEVTQTPSHQVTQMGQEVILRCVPISNHLYFYWYRQILGQKVEFLVSFYNNEISEKSEIFDDQFSVERPDGSNFTLKIRSTKLEDSAMYFCASSDRRTTDTQYFGPGTRLTVL.

This clonotype showed up many times. This chain links TRBV7-2 with TRBJ1-4, with D perhaps matching TRBD1 (5 bases). CDR1 and CDR2 (germline): SGHTA, FQGNSA. The V end lost 2 bases, the J end lost 10 bases, and 17 bases lay between the germline ends. CDR3 length equals 15 residues. CDR3 amino acids: CASSLSWGSKGKLFF. The DNA of the CDR3 is TGTGCCAGCAGCTTAAGCTGGGGCTCAAAGGGAAAACTGTTTTTT.

This clonotype was seen more than once but under ten times. The rearrangement links TRBV5-1 to TRBJ2-7; D not certain. The V gene's germline CDR1 is SGHRS and CDR2 YFSETQ. Between the trimmed V and J ends, which lost 5 bases and 9 bases, there was a span of 12 bases. The CDR3 totals 11 residues. DNA for the CDR3: TGCGCCAGCAGGGGATCACATGGGCAGTACTTC. This codes for CASRGSHGQYF.

This clonotype was counted at least ten times. This chain links TRBV6-5 with TRBJ1-2; 7 positions agree with TRBD1. Germline V gene data show CDR1 as MNHEY and CDR2 as SVGAGI. V lost 4 bases, J lost 7 bases, and 12 bases stayed unmatched. The CDR3 runs to 15 residues. CDR3: CASSSTLRGPFGYTF. CDR3 in DNA: TGTGCCAGCAGTTCTACCCTGAGGGGGCCCTTTGGCTACACCTTC.

The chain is built from TRBV12-3 or TRBV12-4 and TRBJ2-3, with TRBD1 as a possible D gene (7 bases). The CDR3 runs to 15 residues. V was trimmed by 3 bases and J by 1 base, leaving 11 bases between them. The CDR3 bases are TGTGCCAGCAGTTTCAGGGGGGTCGGCACAGATACGCAGTATTTT. This translates into CASSFRGVGTDTQYF.

In its sample, this clonotype was seen many times. The chain uses TRBV9 and TRBJ2-7; TRBD1 might be the D (6 bases). V shed 3 bases and J shed 0 bases, with 13 bases lying between them. There are 15 residues in the CDR3. Germline CDR1 reads SGDLS; CDR2 reads YYNGEE. The CDR3 is CASSASGTRSYEQYF. For the CDR3, the DNA is TGTGCCAGCAGCGCCTCCGGGACACGCTCCTACGAGCAGTACTTC.

The sample holds a few counts of this clonotype. The rearrangement uses TRBV19 and TRBJ2-2, with 8 bases lining up with TRBD1. Trimming cost V 10 bases and J 5 bases; bases outside gene matches: 9. The CDR3 spans 14 residues. The germline V gene has CDR1 LNHDA and CDR2 SQIVND (reference sequence). The CDR3 coding sequence is TGTGCCACCCCCGCGCAGGGGGCAACCGGGGAGCTGTTTTTT. Amino acid sequence: CATPAQGATGELFF.

This clonotype appeared once. The chain has TRBV12-3 or TRBV12-4 and TRBJ2-1, with 8 bases matching TRBD2. This CDR3 has 16 residues. Trimming took 4 bases from V and 6 from J; bases not matched to a gene: 11. CDR3: CASSSGGAGALNEQFF. In nucleotides, the CDR3 is TGTGCCAGCAGTTCCGGGGGAGCGGGGGCGCTCAATGAGCAGTTCTTC.

The chain employs TRBV19 and TRBJ2-2; D possibly corresponds to TRBD1 (6 bases). Germline CDR1 is LNHDA and CDR2 is SQIVND (reference sequence). This CDR3 region has 16 residues. Trimming left V 5 bases short and J 3 bases short, with 16 bases between. The chain's CDR3 is CASSSTQGFDTGELFF. CDR3 coding DNA: TGTGCCAGTAGTTCTACACAGGGCTTCGACACCGGGGAGCTGTTTTTT.

This clonotype was detected only a few times. V and J are TRBV14 and TRBJ1-2, with D hard to call. Germline CDR1 SGHDN, CDR2 FVKESK. This CDR3 spans 13 amino acids. V was clipped by 1 base and J by 4 bases, with 7 bases between them. CDR3 sequence reads: CASSQAGSYGYTF. The CDR3 region has the DNA TGTGCCAGCAGCCAAGCCGGATCCTATGGCTACACCTTC.

V gene TRBV28 combines with J gene TRBJ2-5, with D perhaps TRBD1 (7 bases). V lost 6 bases, J lost 2 bases, and 16 bases lay in between. The germline CDR1 and CDR2 sequences are MDHEN and SYDVKM. The CDR3 covers 15 residues. The CDR3 nucleotides are TGTGCCAGCAGACTGGGGGGACAGCTTCAAGAGACCCAGTACTTC. It encodes CASRLGGQLQETQYF. Looking up the rest from reference TRBV28 and TRBJ2-5 gives the full variable domain: DVKVTQSSRYLVKRTGEKVFLECVQDMDHENMFWYRQDPGLGLRLIYFSYDVKMKEKGDIPEGYSVSREKKERFSLILESASTNQTSMYLCASRLGGQLQETQYFGPGTRLLVL.

Only a few counts were recorded for this clonotype. V is TRBV30 and J is TRBJ1-5; D unclear. The CDR3 is made up of 13 amino acids. The V end lost 2 bases, the J end lost 3 bases, and 8 bases lay between the germline ends. The germline CDR1 and CDR2 sequences are GTSNPN and SVGIG (reference sequence). This CDR3 reads CAWSTGNNQPQHF. The CDR3 DNA reads TGTGCCTGGAGTACCGGGAACAATCAGCCCCAGCATTTT.

This clonotype was detected many times. V is TRBV10-3 and J is TRBJ2-2; D gene uncertain. The CDR3 extends over 14 amino acids. Trimming cost V 8 bases and J 0 bases, with 10 bases left between them. Germline V CDR1 and CDR2: ENHRY, SYGVKD. The CDR3, as DNA: TGTGCCATCGGCGCCAGGTCGAACACCGGGGAGCTGTTTTTT. Translating gives CAIGARSNTGELFF.

This chain uses TRBV20-1 with TRBJ2-7, with 9 bases lining up with TRBD2. The CDR3 has 13 residues. Trimming removed 2 bases from V and 4 bases from J; junction bases left unmatched: 3. Germline CDR1 is DFQATT and CDR2 is SNEGSKA (reference sequence). CDR3 bases: TGCAGTGCTAGACTAGCGGGGCAATACGAGCAGTACTTC. Residues: CSARLAGQYEQYF.

This clonotype was seen a handful of times. J is TRBJ2-5 and V is TRBV20-1, with TRBD2 matching 9 bases. The CDR3 extends over 12 amino acids. V gave up 7 bases and J gave up 3 bases; unmatched junction bases: 3. The germline gives CDR1 DFQATT, CDR2 SNEGSKA (reference sequence). CDR3 sequence (DNA): TGCAGTGGAAGGACTAGCGAAGAGACCCAGTACTTC. It encodes CSGRTSEETQYF.

The V gene is TRBV12-5, the J gene TRBJ2-1; 11 nucleotides align to TRBD2. Trimming cost V 5 bases and J 5 bases; bases outside gene matches: 5. The CDR3 loop spans 15 amino acids. CDR1 is LGHNT, CDR2 FRNRAP, per germline. The CDR3 sequence: CASGPGLAGDNEQFF. The CDR3 region has the DNA TGTGCTAGTGGTCCCGGACTAGCGGGTGACAATGAGCAGTTCTTC.

The V and J genes are TRBV7-2 and TRBJ2-7; 8 nucleotides line up with TRBD2. Germline-derived CDR1 and CDR2 are SGHTA and FQGNSA. The CDR3 is 16 amino acids. V lost 0 bases to trimming and J lost 3 bases; unmatched junction nucleotides: 7. The CDR3 nucleotides are TGTGCCAGCAGCTTAGCGAGGTTAGCGGGGATCTACGAGCAGTACTTC. Translation: CASSLARLAGIYEQYF.

CDR3: CASRPGRTGDPDTQYF. Written as DNA, the CDR3 is TGTGCCAGCAGGCCGGGTAGGACAGGGGATCCAGATACGCAGTATTTT. This chain connects TRBV7-9 to TRBJ2-3; 9 nucleotides agree with TRBD1. Germline assignment: CDR1 SEHNR and CDR2 FQNEAQ (reference sequence). CDR3 size: 16 residues. The J segment lost 4 bases and the V segment lost 6 bases, leaving 11 bases of the junction unmatched.

Only a few counts were recorded for this clonotype. This sequence joins TRBV20-1 and TRBJ2-7; D assignment may be TRBD1 or TRBD2 (6 bases each). The CDR3 is 13 amino acids. Germline V gives CDR1 DFQATT, CDR2 SNEGSKA (reference sequence). The germline V and J ends were trimmed by 1 base and 6 bases, with 13 bases remaining between them. The CDR3 reads CSARAQQGGEQYF. The CDR3, as DNA: TGCAGTGCTAGAGCTCAACAGGGAGGCGAGCAGTACTTC.

This clonotype occurred a few times. The chain uses TRBV27 and TRBJ2-3, with 11 nucleotides matching TRBD2. There are 17 residues in the CDR3. Germline V gene data show CDR1 as MNHEY and CDR2 as SMNVEV (reference sequence). V was pared by 7 bases and J by 2 bases, with 11 bases of the junction left unmatched. CDR3 DNA sequence: TGTGCCAGCACCTTAGCGGGAGGGCCGTCTTACACAGATACGCAGTATTTT. Its translation is CASTLAGGPSYTDTQYF.

This clonotype was observed a handful of times. The chain employs TRBV30 and TRBJ1-1; possibly TRBD1 for D (6 bases). This CDR3 has 15 amino acids. V was pared by 7 bases and J by 5 bases, with 23 bases between. Germline-derived CDR1 and CDR2 are GTSNPN and SVGIG (reference sequence). The CDR3 DNA reads TGTGCCTCGCACCCCCGGGGGCGCCGGGTTACTGAAGCTTTCTTT. As protein: CASHPRGRRVTEAFF.